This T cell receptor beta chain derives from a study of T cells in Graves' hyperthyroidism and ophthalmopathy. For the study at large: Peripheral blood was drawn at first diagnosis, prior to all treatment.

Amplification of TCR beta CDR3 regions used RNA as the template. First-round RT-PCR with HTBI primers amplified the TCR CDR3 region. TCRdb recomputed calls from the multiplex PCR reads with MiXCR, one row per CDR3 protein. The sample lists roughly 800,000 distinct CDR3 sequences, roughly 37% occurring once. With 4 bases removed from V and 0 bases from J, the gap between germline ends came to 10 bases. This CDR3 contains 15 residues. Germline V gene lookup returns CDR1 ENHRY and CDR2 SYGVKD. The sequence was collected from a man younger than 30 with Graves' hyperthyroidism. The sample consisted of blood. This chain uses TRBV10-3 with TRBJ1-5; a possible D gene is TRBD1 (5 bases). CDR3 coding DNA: TGTGCCATCAGTGGGGAAGGGGATAGCAATCAGCCCCAGCATTTT. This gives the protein CAISGEGDSNQPQHF.